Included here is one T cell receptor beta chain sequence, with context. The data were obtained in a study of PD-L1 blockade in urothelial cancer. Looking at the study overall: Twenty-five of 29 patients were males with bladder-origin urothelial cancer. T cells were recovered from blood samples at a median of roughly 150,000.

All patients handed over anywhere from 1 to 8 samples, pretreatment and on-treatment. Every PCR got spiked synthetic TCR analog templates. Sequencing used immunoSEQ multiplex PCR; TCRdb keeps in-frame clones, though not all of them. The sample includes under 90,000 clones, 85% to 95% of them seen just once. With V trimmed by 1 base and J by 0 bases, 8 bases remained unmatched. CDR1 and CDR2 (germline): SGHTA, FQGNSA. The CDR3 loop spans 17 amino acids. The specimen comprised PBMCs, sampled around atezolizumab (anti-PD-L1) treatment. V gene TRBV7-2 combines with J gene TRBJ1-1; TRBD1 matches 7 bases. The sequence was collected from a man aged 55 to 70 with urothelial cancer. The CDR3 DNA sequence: TGTGCCAGCAGCTTAGAGGGACAGTTAGCCGTGAACACTGAAGCTTTCTTT. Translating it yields CASSLEGQLAVNTEAFF.